The rows below give T cell receptor beta chains drawn from one sample of a study of T cell repertoires in cytomegalovirus infection. These receptors lack a known antigen. MiXCR, applied by TCRdb to the reads, yields one record per CDR3 protein. The table lists 550,000 to 700,000 distinct CDR3 sequences, approximately 40% of them singletons. The source was cultured PBMCs, collected from culture after CMV antigen stimulation. The receptors stem from a human donor in good health (CMV status not recorded). Some clones in this sample may be carry-over from other donors' samples. CDR3s include the opening cysteine and the closing phenylalanine or tryptophan. The order of the fields is CDR3 DNA, CDR3 protein, D gene, J gene, clone size, V gene. A D gene is named only where the DNA matches it firmly. Where a row states a size, it is once, few, many or the class of an expanded clone; other rows omit it.

cdr3_nt: TGCAGTGCTACCGACAGGGGAGGCACTGAAGCTTTCTTT; cdr3_aa: CSATDRGGTEAFF; d_call: TRBD1; j_call: TRBJ1-1; clone_size: .; v_call: TRBV20-1
cdr3_nt: TGTGCCAGCAGCCCGGGCGTATGGGGGGAGACCCAGTACTTC; cdr3_aa: CASSPGVWGETQYF; d_call: .; j_call: TRBJ2-5; clone_size: few; v_call: TRBV7-8
cdr3_nt: TGTGCCAGCAACGGACAGCCCAATCAGCCCCAGCATTTT; cdr3_aa: CASNGQPNQPQHF; d_call: .; j_call: TRBJ1-5; clone_size: .; v_call: TRBV6-1
cdr3_nt: TGTGCCAGCAGTCCCCAGGGGGCGGCCTACGAGCAGTACTTC; cdr3_aa: CASSPQGAAYEQYF; d_call: TRBD1; j_call: TRBJ2-7; clone_size: .; v_call: TRBV6-5
cdr3_nt: TGTGCCAGCAGCTTACTGGAGGGGGGCGAGCAGTACTTC; cdr3_aa: CASSLLEGGEQYF; d_call: .; j_call: TRBJ2-7; clone_size: few; v_call: TRBV7-2
cdr3_nt: TGTGCCAGCAGCTTAGCGCAGGGGGTTTACTACGAGCAGTACTTC; cdr3_aa: CASSLAQGVYYEQYF; d_call: TRBD1; j_call: TRBJ2-7; clone_size: few; v_call: TRBV7-6
cdr3_nt: TGTGCCAGCAACCCACTACCGGGACTAGCAACCGAGCAGTACTTC; cdr3_aa: CASNPLPGLATEQYF; d_call: TRBD2; j_call: TRBJ2-7; clone_size: .; v_call: TRBV7-2
cdr3_nt: TGTGCCAGCAGTCCCCTTACAGCAACCGTATACAATGAGCAGTTCTTC; cdr3_aa: CASSPLTATVYNEQFF; d_call: .; j_call: TRBJ2-1; clone_size: .; v_call: TRBV6-2/TRBV6-3
cdr3_nt: TGTGCCAGCAGGCGCCCAGGGGGGTTGTTAGATCAGCCCCAGCATTTT; cdr3_aa: CASRRPGGLLDQPQHF; d_call: TRBD1; j_call: TRBJ1-5; clone_size: .; v_call: TRBV11-3
cdr3_nt: TGCAGTGCTAGAACCACGGTTAGGACGTCTAGCACAGATACGCAGTATTTT; cdr3_aa: CSARTTVRTSSTDTQYF; d_call: .; j_call: TRBJ2-3; clone_size: .; v_call: TRBV20-1
cdr3_nt: TGTGCCAGCAGCCCCCTCATCCGGGGAAATTCACCCCTCCACTTT; cdr3_aa: CASSPLIRGNSPLHF; d_call: .; j_call: TRBJ1-6; clone_size: few; v_call: TRBV6-2/TRBV6-3
cdr3_nt: TGTGCCAGCAGCGTGGACACCAGCTCCTACAATGAGCAGTTCTTC; cdr3_aa: CASSVDTSSYNEQFF; d_call: .; j_call: TRBJ2-1; clone_size: .; v_call: TRBV11-2
cdr3_nt: TGTGCCAGCAGCTTTGGGTATTCGTCGGAAGCTTTCTTT; cdr3_aa: CASSFGYSSEAFF; d_call: .; j_call: TRBJ1-1; clone_size: .; v_call: TRBV11-3
cdr3_nt: TGCAGTGTTCTGAAACCGGGACTAGCGGGGTACGAGCAGTACTTC; cdr3_aa: CSVLKPGLAGYEQYF; d_call: TRBD2; j_call: TRBJ2-7; clone_size: .; v_call: TRBV20-1
cdr3_nt: TGTGCCAGCAGCTTCGGGGTAGCGGGAGTGGGTTACCAAGAGACCCAGTACTTC; cdr3_aa: CASSFGVAGVGYQETQYF; d_call: TRBD2; j_call: TRBJ2-5; clone_size: few; v_call: TRBV7-6
cdr3_nt: TGTGCCAGCAGCTTAGACACCGCGGGGGGCAAGACCCAGTACTTC; cdr3_aa: CASSLDTAGGKTQYF; d_call: TRBD2; j_call: TRBJ2-5; clone_size: few; v_call: TRBV11-2
cdr3_nt: TGTGCCACCAGCAGAGATAAGTACGCCTATGAGCAGTTCTTC; cdr3_aa: CATSRDKYAYEQFF; d_call: .; j_call: TRBJ2-1; clone_size: .; v_call: TRBV15
cdr3_nt: TGTGCCAGCAGCGATAGACCCACAGGACGCGCATTATACGAGCAGTACTTC; cdr3_aa: CASSDRPTGRALYEQYF; d_call: .; j_call: TRBJ2-7; clone_size: .; v_call: TRBV6-2/TRBV6-3
cdr3_nt: TGTGCCAGCAGCTTAGAAACAGCAAACTATGGCTACACCTTC; cdr3_aa: CASSLETANYGYTF; d_call: .; j_call: TRBJ1-2; clone_size: few; v_call: TRBV7-2
cdr3_nt: TGTGCCAGCAGCAAGGATAGCGGGAGGGGGGAGCAGTACTTC; cdr3_aa: CASSKDSGRGEQYF; d_call: TRBD2; j_call: TRBJ2-7; clone_size: .; v_call: TRBV7-2
cdr3_nt: TGTGCCAGCAGCACGGACAGGCAGGGTGAGCAGTTCTTC; cdr3_aa: CASSTDRQGEQFF; d_call: TRBD1; j_call: TRBJ2-1; clone_size: .; v_call: TRBV7-8
cdr3_nt: TGCAGCGTCACGGAGGCTTCCTACAATGAGCAGTTCTTC; cdr3_aa: CSVTEASYNEQFF; d_call: .; j_call: TRBJ2-1; clone_size: few; v_call: TRBV29-1
cdr3_nt: TGTGCCAGCAGTTTAAGGGACGGCTCCTACGAGCAGTACTTC; cdr3_aa: CASSLRDGSYEQYF; d_call: .; j_call: TRBJ2-7; clone_size: .; v_call: TRBV12-3/TRBV12-4
cdr3_nt: TGTGCCAGCAGCTTGTACGAAATGGAAGGAGAGACCCAGTACTTC; cdr3_aa: CASSLYEMEGETQYF; d_call: .; j_call: TRBJ2-5; clone_size: many; v_call: TRBV7-2
cdr3_nt: TGTGCCAGCAGTGTGACCGCCGGTGATACGCAGTATTTT; cdr3_aa: CASSVTAGDTQYF; d_call: .; j_call: TRBJ2-3; clone_size: few; v_call: TRBV2
cdr3_nt: TGTGCCAGCAGCCAGCAGCTTGACAGGGCGTATGGCTACACCTTC; cdr3_aa: CASSQQLDRAYGYTF; d_call: TRBD1; j_call: TRBJ1-2; clone_size: few; v_call: TRBV4-1
cdr3_nt: TGTGCCAGCAGCCGACAACCTAGCGGGGGATGGTATGAGCAGTTCTTC; cdr3_aa: CASSRQPSGGWYEQFF; d_call: TRBD2; j_call: TRBJ2-1; clone_size: few; v_call: TRBV7-9
cdr3_nt: TGTGCCAGCAGCTTTTCCTATGGCGGTGAAAAACTGTTTTTT; cdr3_aa: CASSFSYGGEKLFF; d_call: .; j_call: TRBJ1-4; clone_size: .; v_call: TRBV7-2
cdr3_nt: TGTGCCAGCTCACCAGCAGGGGCGGTAAATACTGAAGCTTTCTTT; cdr3_aa: CASSPAGAVNTEAFF; d_call: .; j_call: TRBJ1-1; clone_size: .; v_call: TRBV18
cdr3_nt: TGTGCCAGCAGCCACCGGGACAGCCAAGGGGAGCAGTACTTC; cdr3_aa: CASSHRDSQGEQYF; d_call: TRBD1; j_call: TRBJ2-7; clone_size: .; v_call: TRBV7-6
cdr3_nt: TGTGCCAGCAGTCCCGACGTATCAGCCTACGAGCAGTACTTC; cdr3_aa: CASSPDVSAYEQYF; d_call: .; j_call: TRBJ2-7; clone_size: once; v_call: TRBV7-2
cdr3_nt: TGTGCCAGCCGAGGACAGTTACTCTATAATTCACCCCTCCACTTT; cdr3_aa: CASRGQLLYNSPLHF; d_call: .; j_call: TRBJ1-6; clone_size: few; v_call: TRBV6-6
cdr3_nt: TGTGCCAGCAGTTACACGCGGGGGGGCCGAGATACGCAGTATTTT; cdr3_aa: CASSYTRGGRDTQYF; d_call: TRBD2; j_call: TRBJ2-3; clone_size: .; v_call: TRBV6-5
cdr3_nt: TGTGCCAGCAGCCGCCTAGACAGGCACACTGAAGCTTTCTTT; cdr3_aa: CASSRLDRHTEAFF; d_call: .; j_call: TRBJ1-1; clone_size: .; v_call: TRBV7-9
cdr3_nt: TGTGCCAGCAGTCCCTGGAAGGCCGAGAGATACGAGCAGTACTTC; cdr3_aa: CASSPWKAERYEQYF; d_call: .; j_call: TRBJ2-7; clone_size: few; v_call: TRBV7-8
cdr3_nt: TGTGCCAGCAGCCCAGACCGGGACAGTATACCGTTCTTC; cdr3_aa: CASSPDRDSIPFF; d_call: TRBD1; j_call: TRBJ2-1; clone_size: .; v_call: TRBV7-2
cdr3_nt: TGTGCCAGCAGTTCGCCTACCGTGGGTCGCTACGAGCAGTACTTC; cdr3_aa: CASSSPTVGRYEQYF; d_call: .; j_call: TRBJ2-7; clone_size: .; v_call: TRBV27
cdr3_nt: TGTGCCAGCACCAGACTAGCGGGAGGGTGGAATGAGCAGTTCTTC; cdr3_aa: CASTRLAGGWNEQFF; d_call: TRBD2; j_call: TRBJ2-1; clone_size: .; v_call: TRBV11-2
cdr3_nt: TGTGCCACCACCCCGGGACAGCCCCAAGAGACCCAGTACTTC; cdr3_aa: CATTPGQPQETQYF; d_call: TRBD1; j_call: TRBJ2-5; clone_size: once; v_call: TRBV24-1
cdr3_nt: TGTGCCATCAGTGAGTCTCGGTACGAGCAGTACTTC; cdr3_aa: CAISESRYEQYF; d_call: .; j_call: TRBJ2-7; clone_size: .; v_call: TRBV10-3
cdr3_nt: TGTGCCAGCAGTCCACTACTAGGCCCAGATACGCAGTATTTT; cdr3_aa: CASSPLLGPDTQYF; d_call: .; j_call: TRBJ2-3; clone_size: many; v_call: TRBV12-3/TRBV12-4
cdr3_nt: TGTGCCAGCAGTTTTTCAGTAGGGGGTGGAGGATACAATGAGCAGTTCTTC; cdr3_aa: CASSFSVGGGGYNEQFF; d_call: .; j_call: TRBJ2-1; clone_size: few; v_call: TRBV12-3/TRBV12-4
cdr3_nt: TGCGCCAGCAGCCAAGTAGCGGGGTCTGGGGCCAACGTCCTGACTTTC; cdr3_aa: CASSQVAGSGANVLTF; d_call: TRBD2; j_call: TRBJ2-6; clone_size: .; v_call: TRBV4-3
cdr3_nt: TGCGCCAGCAGCTCCTCGCAAGCGGGGGGGCTTGAGACCCAGTACTTC; cdr3_aa: CASSSSQAGGLETQYF; d_call: TRBD2; j_call: TRBJ2-5; clone_size: few; v_call: TRBV5-1
cdr3_nt: TGTGCCAGCAGCCCGGGAGGCCAGCGGGGGGCCGGGGGGTACCAAGAGACCCAGTACTTC; cdr3_aa: CASSPGGQRGAGGYQETQYF; d_call: TRBD2; j_call: TRBJ2-5; clone_size: many; v_call: TRBV4-2
cdr3_nt: TGTGCCAGCAGTTACTCGATACAGGGTGGGAGCAATCAGCCCCAGCATTTT; cdr3_aa: CASSYSIQGGSNQPQHF; d_call: .; j_call: TRBJ1-5; clone_size: .; v_call: TRBV6-6
cdr3_nt: TGTGCCAGCAGTGTTGGGACAGCGTTGGGCAATCAGCCCCAGCATTTT; cdr3_aa: CASSVGTALGNQPQHF; d_call: TRBD1; j_call: TRBJ1-5; clone_size: .; v_call: TRBV6-1
cdr3_nt: TGTGCCAGCAGCGCGGGGGATTTCGCAGATACGCAGTATTTT; cdr3_aa: CASSAGDFADTQYF; d_call: TRBD2; j_call: TRBJ2-3; clone_size: .; v_call: TRBV7-6
cdr3_nt: TGTGCCAGCAGCCGAGGAGCCGGTCCGAACGGGGAGACCCAGTACTTC; cdr3_aa: CASSRGAGPNGETQYF; d_call: .; j_call: TRBJ2-5; clone_size: .; v_call: TRBV11-2